This TCR beta chain was profiled in a study of early T cells in non-severe SARS-CoV-2 infection. Across the study: Sequencing of bulk RNA from unsorted whole blood was done, without chain pairing.

The library protocol tagged individual cDNA molecules with unique molecular identifiers. TCRdb passed the 5' RACE reads through MiXCR, listing each CDR3 protein once. Of roughly 63,000 distinct CDR3 sequences listed, 10% to 15% are singletons. This CDR3 is 16 amino acids long. V lost 6 bases, J lost 3 bases, and 18 bases lay in between. Only one count was recorded for this clonotype. Material for sequencing was whole blood. The sequence came from an adult who was a healthcare worker with PCR-confirmed SARS-CoV-2 infection or an uninfected control (not recorded which). The V gene is TRBV12-3 or TRBV12-4, the J gene TRBJ1-5; the D is unclear. CDR3 nucleotides: TGTGCCAGCAGCCCCTTTGGTGGTGCCCTCAATCAGCCCCAGCATTTT. Its protein product is CASSPFGGALNQPQHF.